This T cell receptor beta chain originates from a study of CD8 T cells in ankylosing spondylitis. Whole-study findings and limits: Relatively rare in peripheral blood, disease-linked clones were also CD8+. The study identified a TCR beta motif of under ten highly homologous variants that appeared characteristic of ankylosing spondylitis blood. According to the report, clones linked to the disease were significantly enriched in matched synovial fluid samples taken from ankylosing spondylitis patients.

Researchers built TCR beta libraries using quantitative 5'-RACE with molecular barcodes. One entry per CDR3 protein results from TCRdb running MiXCR on the 5' RACE reads. The data show 200,000 or so distinct CDR3 sequences, over 10% seen once. This clonotype occurred many times. The antigen remains undetermined. The CDR3 is 18 residues long. CDR1 and CDR2 from the germline V gene are KGHDR and SFDVKD. V was pared by 1 base and J by 0 bases, with 16 bases between. The source material was blood, either unsorted or a sorted T cell fraction (not recorded which). The sequence came from a female donor with ankylosing spondylitis or in good health (not recorded which). V is TRBV24-1 and J is TRBJ2-3; no clear D gene. CDR3 DNA sequence: TGTGCCACCAGTGATTTTCCCCCCTCCTCGACCAGCACAGATACGCAGTATTTT. Translating gives CATSDFPPSSTSTDTQYF.